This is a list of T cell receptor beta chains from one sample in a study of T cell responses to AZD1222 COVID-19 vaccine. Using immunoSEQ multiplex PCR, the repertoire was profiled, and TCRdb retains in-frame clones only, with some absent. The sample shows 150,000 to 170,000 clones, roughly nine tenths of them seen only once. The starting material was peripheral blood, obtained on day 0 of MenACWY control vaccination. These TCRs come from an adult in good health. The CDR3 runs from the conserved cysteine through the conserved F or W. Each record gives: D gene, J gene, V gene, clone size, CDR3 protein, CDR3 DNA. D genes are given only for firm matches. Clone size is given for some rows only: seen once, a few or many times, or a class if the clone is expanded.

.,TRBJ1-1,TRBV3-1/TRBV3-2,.,CASSQDQGNTEAFF,TGTGCCAGCAGCCAAGACCAGGGAAACACTGAAGCTTTCTTT
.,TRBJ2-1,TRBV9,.,CASSPGSYNEQFF,TGTGCCAGCTCGCCGGGCTCCTACAATGAGCAGTTCTTC
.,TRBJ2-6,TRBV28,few,CASKRGGRRTSGANVLTF,TGTGCCAGCAAAAGGGGGGGAAGACGGACTTCTGGGGCCAACGTCCTGACTTTC
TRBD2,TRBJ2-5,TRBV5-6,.,CASSLVGRAVETQYF,TGTGCCAGCAGCTTGGTCGGGAGGGCCGTGGAGACCCAGTACTTC
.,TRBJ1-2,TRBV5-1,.,CASSLETVNYGYTF,TGCGCCAGCAGCTTGGAGACAGTAAACTATGGCTACACCTTC
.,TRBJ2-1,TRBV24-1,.,CATSDLTGQGEQFF,TGTGCCACCAGTGATTTGACAGGTCAAGGTGAGCAGTTCTTC
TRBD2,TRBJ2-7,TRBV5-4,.,CASSLSRGGRLNEQYF,TGTGCCAGCAGCTTGAGCCGCGGCGGGAGGTTAAACGAGCAGTACTTC
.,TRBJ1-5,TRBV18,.,CASAKHSDQPQHF,TGTGCCAGCGCAAAACATTCGGATCAGCCCCAGCATTTT
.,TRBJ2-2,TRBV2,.,CASSPLGGHTGELFF,TGTGCCAGCAGCCCTCTGGGGGGGCATACCGGGGAGCTGTTTTTT
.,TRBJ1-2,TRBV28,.,CASSRGGVGYTF,TGTGCCAGCAGCCGGGGAGGGGTTGGCTACACCTTC
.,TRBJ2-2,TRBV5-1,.,CASIRAGRNGTGELFF,TGCGCCAGCATCAGAGCCGGGAGAAACGGCACCGGGGAGCTGTTTTTT
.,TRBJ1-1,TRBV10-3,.,CATQHPPGDTEAFF,TGTGCCACCCAACACCCCCCGGGAGACACTGAAGCTTTCTTT
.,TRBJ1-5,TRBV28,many,CANQRRGNQPQHF,TGTGCCAACCAGAGAAGGGGCAATCAGCCCCAGCATTTT
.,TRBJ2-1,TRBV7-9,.,CASSLEGEQFF,TGTGCCAGCAGCTTGGAAGGGGAGCAGTTCTTC
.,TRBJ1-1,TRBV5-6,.,CASSLAAGNTEAFF,TGTGCCAGCAGCTTGGCCGCAGGGAACACTGAAGCTTTCTTT
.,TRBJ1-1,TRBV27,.,CASSFGTMNTEAFF,TGTGCCAGCAGTTTCGGCACTATGAACACTGAAGCTTTCTTT
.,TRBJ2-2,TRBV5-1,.,CASSLYRGPGELFF,TGCGCCAGCAGCTTGTATAGGGGCCCCGGGGAGCTGTTTTTT
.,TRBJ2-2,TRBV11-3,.,CASSLDLQGWTGELFF,TGTGCCAGCAGCTTAGATCTGCAGGGGTGGACCGGGGAGCTGTTTTTT
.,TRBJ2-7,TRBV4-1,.,CASSQGGPDPSYEQYF,TGCGCCAGCAGCCAAGGAGGGCCCGATCCCTCCTACGAGCAGTACTTC
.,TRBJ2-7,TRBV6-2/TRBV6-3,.,CASSNLYEQYF,TGTGCCAGCAGTAACCTCTACGAGCAGTACTTC
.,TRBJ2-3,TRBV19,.,CASSIMLFTDTQYF,TGTGCCAGTAGTATAATGCTTTTCACAGATACGCAGTATTTT
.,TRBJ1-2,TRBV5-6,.,CASSFRRYGYTF,TGTGCCAGCAGCTTCAGGCGCTATGGCTACACCTTC
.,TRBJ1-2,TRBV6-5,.,CASSSYRAYGYTF,TGTGCCAGCAGTTCATACAGAGCCTATGGCTACACCTTC
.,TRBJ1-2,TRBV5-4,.,CASSWSRGNYGYTF,TGTGCCAGCAGTTGGAGCAGGGGTAACTATGGCTACACCTTC
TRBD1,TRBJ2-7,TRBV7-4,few,CASSLRSQGPYYEQYF,TGTGCCAGCAGCTTACGATCACAGGGGCCGTACTACGAGCAGTACTTC
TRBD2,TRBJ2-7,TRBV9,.,CASSVGLAATSYEQYF,TGTGCCAGCAGCGTGGGACTAGCGGCGACCTCCTACGAGCAGTACTTC
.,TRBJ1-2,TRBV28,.,CASSFFGTIRTGYGYTF,TGTGCCAGCAGTTTTTTCGGGACGATAAGAACCGGCTATGGCTACACCTTC
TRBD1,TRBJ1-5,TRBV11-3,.,CASSLDRGQPQHF,TGTGCCAGCAGCCTGGACAGGGGCCAGCCCCAGCATTTT
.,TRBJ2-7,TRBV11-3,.,CASSFGSYEQYF,TGTGCCAGCAGCTTCGGGTCTTACGAGCAGTACTTC
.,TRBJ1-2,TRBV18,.,CASSPSARGEMRGYTF,TGTGCCAGCTCACCATCGGCGAGGGGGGAGATGAGGGGCTACACCTTC